Sequencing of this TCR beta chain was carried out in a study of beta chain features in type 1 diabetes. Germline V gene lookup returns CDR1 SGHRS and CDR2 YFSETQ. V lost 5 bases and J lost 5, with 10 bases in between. This CDR3 has 12 residues. Every isolated RNA sample was fully reverse transcribed, so sequencing captured expressed TCRB transcripts. The method was immunoSEQ multiplex PCR; TCRdb's version includes in-frame clones alone and lacks a portion of them. The sample holds approximately 150,000 clones, about 9.1% seen once. The receptor comes from a young woman in good health. The V and J genes are TRBV5-1 and TRBJ1-2; D is perhaps TRBD1 (5 bases). Sequenced input: central memory CD4+ T cells from blood. The CDR3 loop reads CASRETDYGYTF. In DNA, the CDR3 is TGCGCCAGCAGGGAGACAGATTATGGCTACACCTTC. Full variable domain (outside the CDR3, taken from reference TRBV5-1 and TRBJ1-2): KAGVTQTPRYLIKTRGQQVTLSCSPISGHRSVSWYQQTPGQGLQFLFEYFSETQRNKGNFPGRFSGRQFSNSRSEMNVSTLELGDSALYLCASRETDYGYTFGSGTRLTVV.